Below, 8 T cell receptor beta chains from the same sample are listed, as sequenced in a study of Tregs in tolerant kidney transplant recipients. Generated by immunoSEQ multiplex PCR, the TCRdb table keeps only in-frame clones and is missing some. This sample has roughly 250,000 clones; 65% to 85% occur once, and the top ten carry around 0.64%. The sample was CD4+ T cells from blood. These receptors originate from a human donor in good health.

The chain combines TRBV10-3 with TRBJ2-1; D may be TRBD1 (6 bases). CDR1 and CDR2 from the germline V gene are ENHRY and SYGVKD. Trimming pared 5 bases from V and 7 bases from J, leaving 9 bases between. The CDR3 spans 12 residues. Here the CDR3 DNA reads TGTGCCATCAGTCCAGGGGCTAATGAGCAGTTCTTC. Amino acids: CAISPGANEQFF.

The rearrangement links TRBV30 to TRBJ1-2; TRBD1 aligns across 9 bases. This CDR3 comprises 16 residues. Germline CDR1 and CDR2: GTSNPN and SVGIG (reference sequence). V was pared by 1 base and J by 4 bases, with 10 bases of the junction left unmatched. In DNA, the CDR3 is TGTGCCTGGAGTGAGGTTGGGACAGGGAGGAGCTATGGCTACACCTTC. Its protein product is CAWSEVGTGRSYGYTF. Supplemented by reference TRBV30 and TRBJ1-2, the full variable domain reads SQTIHQWPATLVQPVGSPLSLECTVEGTSNPNLYWYRQAAGRGLQLLFYSVGIGQISSEVPQNLSASRPQDRQFILSSKKLLLSDSGFYLCAWSEVGTGRSYGYTFGSGTRLTVV.

This clone was seen only a few times. Its ends do not fully match the called genes, so a read error is possible. V gene TRBV30 combines with J gene TRBJ1-5, with 10 positions matching TRBD1. The CDR3 is 13 residues long. CDR1 is GTSNPN, CDR2 SVGIG, per germline (reference sequence). CDR3 sequence: CALSRQGAEPQHF. The CDR3 coding sequence is TGTGCCTTGAGTCGACAGGGGGCTGAGCCCCAGCATTTT. Complete variable domain (other parts from reference TRBV30 and TRBJ1-5): SQTIHQWPATLVQPVGSPLSLECTVEGTSNPNLYWYRQAAGRGLQLLFYSVGIGQISSEVPQNLSASRPQDRQFILSSKKLLLSDSGFYLCALSRQGAEPQHFGDGTRLSIL.

In this sample, this clone turned up a few times. The chain carries TRBV11-2 and TRBJ2-7; weak D call: TRBD1 (5 bases). The CDR3 contains 15 residues. Germline CDR1 and CDR2: SGHAT and FQNNGV. Trimming removed 3 bases at V and 5 bases at J, with 17 bases between. CDR3 nucleotide sequence: TGTGCCAGCAGCTTCCCCGGACACCCCCTCGACGAGCAGTACTTC. Protein sequence: CASSFPGHPLDEQYF. The variable domain in full, completed from reference TRBV11-2 and TRBJ2-7, reads EAGVAQSPRYKIIEKRQSVAFWCNPISGHATLYWYQQILGQGPKLLIQFQNNGVVDDSQLPKDRFSAERLKGVDSTLKIQPAKLEDSAVYLCASSFPGHPLDEQYFGPGTRLTVT.

The chain employs TRBV19 and TRBJ1-1; 10 nucleotides line up with TRBD1. Germline CDR1 is LNHDA and CDR2 is SQIVND (reference sequence). V trimming: 5 bases; J trimming: 3 bases; junction bases outside the gene matches: 9. This CDR3 spans 16 amino acids. The CDR3 DNA sequence: TGTGCCAGTAGTCCCCGGGACAGGGGAAGGGACACTGAAGCTTTCTTT. Residues: CASSPRDRGRDTEAFF.

This rearrangement joins TRBV6-6 to TRBJ1-2; D gene ambiguous. The CDR3 totals 13 residues. Trimming cost V 4 bases and J 2 bases, with 8 bases left between them. In germline, CDR1 is MNHNY, CDR2 SVGAGI (reference sequence). In DNA, the CDR3 is TGTGCCAGCAGTTCTGGCGGAAACTATGGCTACACCTTC. This gives the protein CASSSGGNYGYTF.

V is TRBV4-1 and J is TRBJ2-5, with 8 bases fitting TRBD2. V lost 0 bases, J lost 5 bases, and 11 bases stayed unmatched. Germline values: CDR1 MGHRA, CDR2 YSYEKL. This CDR3 spans 17 amino acids. CDR3 coding DNA: TGCGCCAGCAGCCAAGATCGTCTTGGGACTAGTAGGGAGACCCAGTACTTC. It encodes CASSQDRLGTSRETQYF.

The chain links TRBV11-3 to TRBJ2-2, with unresolved D. Germline-derived CDR1 and CDR2 are SGHNT and YENEEA. Trimming took off 5 bases at V and 5 bases at J, with 12 bases between the two ends. This CDR3 is 14 amino acids long. Written as DNA, the CDR3 is TGTGCCAGCAGCCCGACTGGTTTTACCGGGGAGCTGTTTTTT. Translating gives CASSPTGFTGELFF. Using reference TRBV11-3 and TRBJ2-2 for the parts outside the CDR3, the full variable domain is EAGVVQSPRYKIIEKKQPVAFWCNPISGHNTLYWYLQNLGQGPELLIRYENEEAVDDSQLPKDRFSAERLKGVDSTLKIQPAELGDSAVYLCASSPTGFTGELFFGEGSRLTVL.